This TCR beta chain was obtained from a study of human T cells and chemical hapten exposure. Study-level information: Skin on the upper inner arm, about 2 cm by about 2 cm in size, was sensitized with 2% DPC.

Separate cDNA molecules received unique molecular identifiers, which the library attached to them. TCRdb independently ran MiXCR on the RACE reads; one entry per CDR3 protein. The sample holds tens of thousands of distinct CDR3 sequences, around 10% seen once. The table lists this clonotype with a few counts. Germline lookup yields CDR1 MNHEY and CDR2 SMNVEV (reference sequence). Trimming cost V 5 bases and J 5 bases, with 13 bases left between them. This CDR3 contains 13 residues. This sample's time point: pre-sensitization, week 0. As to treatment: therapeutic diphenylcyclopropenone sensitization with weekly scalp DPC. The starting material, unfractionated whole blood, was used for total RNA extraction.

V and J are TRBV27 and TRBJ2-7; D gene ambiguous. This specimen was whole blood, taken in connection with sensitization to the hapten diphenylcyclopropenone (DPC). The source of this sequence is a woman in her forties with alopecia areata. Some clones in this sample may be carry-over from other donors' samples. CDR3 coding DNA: TGTGCCAGCAGTGTAAGCAACCTACACGAGCAGTACTTC. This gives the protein CASSVSNLHEQYF.